One sample yielded the 11 T cell receptor beta chains listed below, sequenced in a study of shared clonotypes between healthy human individuals. Method: immunoSEQ multiplex PCR; TCRdb's copy keeps in-frame clones and lacks some. This table has some 2.1 million clones, approximately 95% appearing once. The sequenced sample was naive CD4+ T cells sorted from blood. The subset was: CD45RA+ positively selected. Every receptor here comes from a man in his late teens or twenties in good health.

This rearrangement joins TRBV6-6 to TRBJ2-7; D could derive from TRBD1 or TRBD2 (5 bases each). V gave up 0 bases and J gave up 2 bases, with 14 bases separating them. From germline, CDR1 is MNHNY and CDR2 SVGAGI (reference sequence). This CDR3 contains 16 residues. The CDR3 protein is CASSYSTGTFTYEQYF. The CDR3 DNA reads TGTGCCAGCAGTTACTCGACCGGGACCTTTACCTACGAGCAGTACTTC.

The chain recombines TRBV7-9 with TRBJ1-4; D is perhaps TRBD1 (6 bases). The CDR3 totals 15 residues. Trimming pared 5 bases from V and 8 bases from J, leaving 18 bases between. The germline V gene has CDR1 SEHNR and CDR2 FQNEAQ (reference sequence). CDR3 sequence reads: CASSPSRGANEKLFF. The CDR3 DNA reads TGTGCCAGCAGCCCAAGCCGGGGGGCGAACGAAAAACTGTTTTTT.

The J gene is TRBJ2-5, the V gene TRBV7-2; no definite D call. V was pared by 7 bases and J by 2 bases, with 17 bases between. CDR1 is SGHTA, CDR2 FQGNSA, per germline. The CDR3 spans 15 residues. CDR3 amino acids: CASKLAIYFQETQYF. As DNA, the CDR3 is TGTGCCAGCAAGTTGGCCATTTACTTTCAAGAGACCCAGTACTTC.

The chain combines TRBV5-1 with TRBJ1-4; D gene uncertain. Germline-derived CDR1 and CDR2 are SGHRS and YFSETQ. V shed 1 base and J shed 0 bases, with 16 bases lying between them. The CDR3 consists of 18 residues. This CDR3 is CASSLYPWVGSTNEKLFF. DNA of the CDR3: TGCGCCAGCAGCTTGTACCCTTGGGTGGGATCAACTAATGAAAAACTGTTTTTT.

This clone has a single count. CDR3 DNA sequence: TGCAGTGCTAGACAGAGTAGTGAAGCTTTCTTT. This sequence encodes CSARQSSEAFF. The chain recombines TRBV20-1 with TRBJ1-1, with D hard to call. Looked up from germline, CDR1 is DFQATT and CDR2 is SNEGSKA (reference sequence). This CDR3 is built from 11 residues. Trimming removed 2 bases at V and 7 bases at J, with 8 bases between.

The chain is built from TRBV5-1 and TRBJ2-3; 8 bases line up with TRBD1. The germline gives CDR1 SGHRS, CDR2 YFSETQ. This CDR3 has 15 amino acids. V dropped 5 bases and J dropped 4; count of bases not matched to a gene: 9. CDR3 region: CASRRQGMGADTQYF. CDR3 nucleotides: TGCGCCAGCAGGCGACAGGGGATGGGTGCAGATACGCAGTATTTT.

The chain joins TRBV6-1 to TRBJ1-5; TRBD1 matches 7 bases. CDR3 length equals 15 residues. Germline loops: CDR1 MNHNS, CDR2 SASEGT. Trimming took 5 bases from V and 5 from J; bases not matched to a gene: 9. In DNA form, the CDR3 reads TGTGCCAGCAGTACACAGGGGTACCAGTATCAGCCCCAGCATTTT. Amino acid sequence: CASSTQGYQYQPQHF.

CDR3 sequence reads: CASGLAGGSYEQYF. The CDR3 DNA is TGTGCCAGCGGACTAGCGGGAGGTTCCTACGAGCAGTACTTC. The chain combines TRBV6-5 with TRBJ2-7; TRBD2 matches at 14 bases. Unmatched junction bases numbered 1, after V lost 8 bases and J lost 1 base. CDR1 MNHEY and CDR2 SVGAGI come from the germline V gene. This CDR3 comprises 14 residues.

This chain's CDR3 is CASSFTLVSWPGAADRDNYGYTF. In DNA, the CDR3 is TGTGCCAGCAGTTTTACGCTGGTGAGCTGGCCCGGAGCCGCTGACAGGGATAACTATGGCTACACCTTC. V gene TRBV28 combines with J gene TRBJ1-2; TRBD1 matches 7 bases. V was clipped by 3 bases and J by 1 base; unmatched bases: 29. The length of the CDR3 is 23 residues. Germline CDR1 is MDHEN and CDR2 is SYDVKM.

J is TRBJ1-1 and V is TRBV29-1; TRBD1 aligns across 7 bases. This CDR3 is built from 12 residues. Per germline, CDR1 SQVTM and CDR2 ANQGSEA. Trimming removed 4 bases from V and 4 bases from J; junction bases left unmatched: 3. The CDR3 DNA follows: TGCAGCGTTGGGCCAGGGGGCACTGAAGCTTTCTTT. Amino acids: CSVGPGGTEAFF.

The count of this clone is one. The chain has TRBV7-9 and TRBJ2-2; unclear D gene. CDR3 length: 13 amino acids. Between the trimmed V and J ends, which lost 5 bases and 5 bases, there was a span of 9 bases. Looked up from germline, CDR1 is SEHNR and CDR2 is FQNEAQ (reference sequence). The CDR3 loop reads CASSIHETGELFF. The CDR3 nucleotides are TGTGCCAGCAGCATTCATGAGACCGGGGAGCTGTTTTTT.